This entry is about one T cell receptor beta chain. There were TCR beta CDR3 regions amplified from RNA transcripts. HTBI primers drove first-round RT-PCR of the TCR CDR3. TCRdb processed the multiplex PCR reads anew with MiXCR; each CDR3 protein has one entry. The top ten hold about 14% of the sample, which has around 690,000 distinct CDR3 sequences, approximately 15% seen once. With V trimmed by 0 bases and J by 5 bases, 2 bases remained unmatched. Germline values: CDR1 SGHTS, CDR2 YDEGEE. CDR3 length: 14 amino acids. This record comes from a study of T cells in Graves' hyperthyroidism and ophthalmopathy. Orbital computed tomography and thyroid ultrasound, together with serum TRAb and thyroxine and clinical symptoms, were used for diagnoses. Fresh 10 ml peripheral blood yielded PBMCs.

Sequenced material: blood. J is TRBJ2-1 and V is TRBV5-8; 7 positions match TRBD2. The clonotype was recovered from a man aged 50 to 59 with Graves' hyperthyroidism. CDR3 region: CASSLEGRDNEQFF. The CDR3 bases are TGTGCCAGCAGCTTGGAGGGGAGGGACAATGAGCAGTTCTTC.